The text below deals with one T cell receptor (beta chain). The sample belongs to a study of blood T cell repertoires in COVID-19. Method: immunoSEQ multiplex PCR; TCRdb's copy keeps in-frame clones and lacks some. Among 150,000 to 200,000 clones, about 90% were seen once, and the ten largest hold around 8.4%. Residents of 24 US areas, aged roughly 18 to 89 years, made up the participants. Symptom resolution, clearance, or two negative PCRs marked the recovered donors of Cohort 3. Unmatched junction bases numbered 9, after V lost 5 bases and J lost 2 bases. The germline V gene encodes CDR1 SEHNR and CDR2 FQNEAQ (reference sequence). This CDR3 is 16 amino acids long.

The rearrangement joins TRBV7-9 to TRBJ2-5, with TRBD1 identical over 9 bases. The sequence derives from a woman younger than 35 who had recovered from COVID-19. The sample comprised PBMCs or T cells enriched from blood (not recorded which). The CDR3 bases are TGTGCCAGCAGCCCAACAGGGGGCCGCGAGCAAGAGACCCAGTACTTC. This sequence encodes CASSPTGGREQETQYF.